A single sample is the source of the 9 T cell receptor beta chains below, sequenced in a study of T cell clusters in autoimmune cytopenias. Multiplex touch-down PCR amplified TRB using TRB-A and TRB-B pools in one tube. Following a re-call of the multiplex PCR reads, TCRdb has one entry per CDR3 protein and lacks DNA. This sample's table has 4,000 to 6,000 distinct CDR3 sequences. Each sample's input was around 250 ng genomic DNA, some 40,000 genome equivalents. These data were also filed under a second study, of T cell repertoires in aging, cancer and after chemotherapy.

The material sequenced was peripheral blood. These receptors were obtained from a human donor in good health.

The chain recombines TRBV10-3 with TRBJ1-1. The germline V gene encodes CDR1 ENHRY and CDR2 SYGVKD. The CDR3 extends over 12 amino acids. The CDR3 sequence is CAISVGNTEAFF.

V gene TRBV7-6 combines with J gene TRBJ2-1; TCRdb's D call, TRBD2, is unchecked because there is no DNA. This CDR3 is built from 16 residues. CDR1 is SGHVS and CDR2 is FNYEAQ in the germline V gene. Here the CDR3 reads CASSRSGGGPRNEQFF.

This clonotype is medium-sized by frequency. The J gene is TRBJ1-1, the V gene TRBV29-1. This CDR3 comprises 15 residues. From germline, CDR1 is SQVTM and CDR2 ANQGSEA. CDR3 protein: CSVEDPSRMNTEAFF. Full variable domain (outside the CDR3, taken from reference TRBV29-1 and TRBJ1-1): SAVISQKPSRDICQRGTSLTIQCQVDSQVTMMFWYRQQPGQSLTLIATANQGSEATYESGFVIDKFPISRPNLTFSTLTVSNMSPEDSSIYLCSVEDPSRMNTEAFFGQGTRLTVV.

This chain links TRBV7-9 with TRBJ1-1. This CDR3 has 14 residues. CDR1 is SEHNR and CDR2 is FQNEAQ in the germline V gene (reference sequence). CDR3: CASSFRTENTEAFF. Full variable domain (outside the CDR3, taken from reference TRBV7-9 and TRBJ1-1): DTGVSQNPRHKITKRGQNVTFRCDPISEHNRLYWYRQTLGQGPEFLTYFQNEAQLEKSRLLSDRFSAERPKGSFSTLEIQRTEQGDSAMYLCASSFRTENTEAFFGQGTRLTVV.

This clonotype is medium-sized by frequency. The V gene is TRBV6-2 or TRBV6-3, the J gene TRBJ1-4; lacking DNA, the TRBD1 call made by TCRdb goes unchecked. CDR1 and CDR2 from the germline V gene are MNHEY and SVGEGT. The CDR3 sequence is 15 residues long. CDR3 in amino acids: CASSYGGPEDEKLFF.

The gene calls are TRBV6-1 and TRBJ2-5. Germline assignment: CDR1 MNHNS and CDR2 SASEGT. This CDR3 comprises 14 residues. The CDR3 region is CASSESTWRETQYF.

According to its frequency, this clonotype is medium-sized. J is TRBJ1-6 and V is TRBV27; TCRdb indicates TRBD1, and absent DNA this call remains unverified. The CDR3 covers 13 residues. Looked up from germline, CDR1 is MNHEY and CDR2 is SMNVEV (reference sequence). This chain's CDR3 is CASTAQGGSPLHF.

The chain employs TRBV12-3 or TRBV12-4 and TRBJ1-5; absent DNA, TCRdb's TRBD1 call cannot be checked. The CDR3 spans 15 residues. CDR3 in amino acids: CASSLSTGRNQPQHF.

In terms of frequency, this clonotype is medium-sized. V and J are TRBV6-5 and TRBJ2-7. CDR3 size: 14 residues. In germline, CDR1 is MNHEY, CDR2 SVGAGI. The CDR3 loop is CASSYPGGSYEQYF.